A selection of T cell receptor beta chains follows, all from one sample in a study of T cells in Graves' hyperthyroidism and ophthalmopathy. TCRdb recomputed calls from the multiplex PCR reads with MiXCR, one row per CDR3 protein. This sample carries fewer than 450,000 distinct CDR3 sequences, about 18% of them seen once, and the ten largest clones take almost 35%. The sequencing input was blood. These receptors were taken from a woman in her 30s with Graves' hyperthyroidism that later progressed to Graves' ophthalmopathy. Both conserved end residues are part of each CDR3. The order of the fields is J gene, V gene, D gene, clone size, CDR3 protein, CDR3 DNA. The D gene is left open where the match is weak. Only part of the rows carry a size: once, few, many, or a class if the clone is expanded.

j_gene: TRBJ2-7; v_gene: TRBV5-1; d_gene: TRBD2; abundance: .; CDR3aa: CASSLGPRLAGADEQYF; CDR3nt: TGCGCCAGCAGCTTGGGGCCTCGACTAGCGGGGGCGGACGAGCAGTACTTC
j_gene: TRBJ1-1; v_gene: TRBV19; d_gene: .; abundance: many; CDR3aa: CASSIGSMNTEAFF; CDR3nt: TGTGCCAGCAGTATCGGATCCATGAACACTGAAGCTTTCTTT
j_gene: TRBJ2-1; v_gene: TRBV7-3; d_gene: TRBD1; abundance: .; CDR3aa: CASSEIGTGTRNEQFF; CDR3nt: TGTGCCAGCAGCGAGATTGGGACAGGTACTCGGAATGAGCAGTTCTTC
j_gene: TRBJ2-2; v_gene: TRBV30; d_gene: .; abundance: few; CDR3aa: CAWSPPGELFF; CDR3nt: TGTGCCTGGAGCCCCCCCGGGGAGCTGTTTTTT
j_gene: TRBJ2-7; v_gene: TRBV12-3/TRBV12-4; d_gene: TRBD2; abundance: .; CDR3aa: CASSRTGGLVEQYF; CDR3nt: TGTGCCAGCAGTAGGACGGGAGGTTTGGTCGAGCAGTACTTC
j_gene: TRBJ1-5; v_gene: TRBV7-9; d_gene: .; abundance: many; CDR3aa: CASSLAPSNQPQHF; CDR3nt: TGTGCCAGCAGCTTAGCTCCTAGCAATCAGCCCCAGCATTTT
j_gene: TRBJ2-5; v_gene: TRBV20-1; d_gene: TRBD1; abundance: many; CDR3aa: CSARPAWTGGQETQYF; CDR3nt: TGCAGTGCTAGACCCGCCTGGACAGGGGGGCAAGAGACCCAGTACTTC
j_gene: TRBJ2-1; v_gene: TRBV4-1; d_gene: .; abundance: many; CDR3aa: CASSQDGYNEQFF; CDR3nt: TGCGCCAGCAGCCAAGACGGATACAATGAGCAGTTCTTC
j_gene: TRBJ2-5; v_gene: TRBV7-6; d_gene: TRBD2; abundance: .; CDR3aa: CASSFRTSGGPQETQYF; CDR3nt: TGTGCCAGCAGCTTTCGGACTAGCGGGGGGCCCCAAGAGACCCAGTACTTC
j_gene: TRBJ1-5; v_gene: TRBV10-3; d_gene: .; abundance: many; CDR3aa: CAISESSTGNYNQPQHF; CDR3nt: TGTGCCATCAGTGAGTCATCAACAGGGAACTACAATCAGCCCCAGCATTTT
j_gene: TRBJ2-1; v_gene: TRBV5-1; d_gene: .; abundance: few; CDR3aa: CASSLSPTGSGVGNEQFF; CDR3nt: TGCGCCAGCAGCTTGTCCCCCACAGGTAGCGGAGTGGGTAATGAGCAGTTCTTC
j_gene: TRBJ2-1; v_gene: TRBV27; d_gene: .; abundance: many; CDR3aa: CASKSARAAFSYNEQFF; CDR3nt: TGTGCCAGCAAGTCGGCGAGAGCGGCGTTCTCCTACAATGAGCAGTTCTTC
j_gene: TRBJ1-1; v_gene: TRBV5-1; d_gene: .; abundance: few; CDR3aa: CASSLVGGLNAEAFF; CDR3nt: TGCGCCAGCAGCTTGGTTGGGGGGCTTAACGCTGAAGCTTTCTTT
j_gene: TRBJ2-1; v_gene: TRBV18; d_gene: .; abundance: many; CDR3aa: CASSGPAQEQFF; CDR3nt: TGTGCCAGCTCAGGGCCGGCCCAGGAGCAGTTCTTC
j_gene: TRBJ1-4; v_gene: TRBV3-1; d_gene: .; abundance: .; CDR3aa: CASSLKGVNEKLFF; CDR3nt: TGTGCCAGCAGCCTCAAGGGGGTGAATGAAAAACTGTTTTTT
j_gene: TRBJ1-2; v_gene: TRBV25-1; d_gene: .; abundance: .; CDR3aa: CASDGGNYGYTF; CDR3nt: TGTGCCAGCGACGGTGGGAACTATGGCTACACCTTC
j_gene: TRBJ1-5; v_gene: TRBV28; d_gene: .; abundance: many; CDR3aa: CASDNPNQPQHF; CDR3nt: TGTGCCAGCGACAATCCCAATCAGCCCCAGCATTTT
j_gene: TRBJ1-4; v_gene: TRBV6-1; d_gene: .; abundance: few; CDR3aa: CASGESVGLTNEKLFF; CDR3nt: TGTGCCAGCGGAGAAAGCGTGGGTCTGACTAATGAAAAACTGTTTTTT
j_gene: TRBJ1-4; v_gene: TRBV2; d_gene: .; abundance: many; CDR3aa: CASLEGVTGSNEKLFF; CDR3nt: TGTGCCAGCTTAGAAGGGGTAACAGGGTCTAATGAAAAACTGTTTTTT
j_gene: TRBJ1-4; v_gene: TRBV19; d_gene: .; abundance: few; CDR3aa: CASSPTQGATNEKLFF; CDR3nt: TGTGCCAGTAGTCCAACCCAGGGCGCAACTAATGAAAAACTGTTTTTT
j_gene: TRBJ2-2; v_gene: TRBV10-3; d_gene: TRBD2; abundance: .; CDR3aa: CATRWEGSTGELFF; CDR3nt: TGTGCCACCCGCTGGGAGGGCTCCACCGGGGAGCTGTTTTTT
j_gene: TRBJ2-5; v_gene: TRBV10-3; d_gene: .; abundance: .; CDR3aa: CAIRSEQNTQETQYF; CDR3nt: TGTGCCATCAGATCCGAACAGAACACACAAGAGACCCAGTACTTC
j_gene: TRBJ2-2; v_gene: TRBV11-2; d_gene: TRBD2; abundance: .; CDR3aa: CASTVWGLAGDQRGTGELFF; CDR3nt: TGTGCCAGCACAGTTTGGGGACTAGCGGGAGATCAGCGAGGCACCGGGGAGCTGTTTTTT
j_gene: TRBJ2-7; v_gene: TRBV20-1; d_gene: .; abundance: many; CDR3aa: CSARGGQGYEQYF; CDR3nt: TGCAGTGCTAGAGGGGGGCAGGGCTACGAGCAGTACTTC
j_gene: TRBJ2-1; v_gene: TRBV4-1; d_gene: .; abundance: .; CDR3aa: CASSQAEGGSYNEQFF; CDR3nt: TGCGCCAGCAGCCAAGCTGAGGGGGGCTCCTACAATGAGCAGTTCTTC
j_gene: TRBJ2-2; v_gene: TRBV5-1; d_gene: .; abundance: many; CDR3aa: CASSLTTGNTGELFF; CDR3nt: TGCGCCAGCAGCTTGACTACAGGGAACACCGGGGAGCTGTTTTTT
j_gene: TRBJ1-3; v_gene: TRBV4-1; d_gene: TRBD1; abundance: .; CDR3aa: CASSQDGQGAGYGNTIYF; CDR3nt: TGCGCCAGCAGCCAAGATGGACAGGGGGCCGGGTATGGAAACACCATATATTTT
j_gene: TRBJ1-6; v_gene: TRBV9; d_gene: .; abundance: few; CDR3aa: CASSGGVSYNSPLHF; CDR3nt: TGTGCCAGCAGCGGGGGGGTCTCCTATAATTCACCCCTCCACTTT
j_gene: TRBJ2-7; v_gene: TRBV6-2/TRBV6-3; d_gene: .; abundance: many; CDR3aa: CASSYSNEQYF; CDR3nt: TGTGCCAGCAGTTACTCGAACGAGCAGTACTTC
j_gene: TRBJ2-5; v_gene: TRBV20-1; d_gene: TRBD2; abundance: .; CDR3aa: CSSTSGGAVETQYF; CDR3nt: TGCAGTTCTACTAGCGGGGGGGCTGTAGAGACCCAGTACTTC
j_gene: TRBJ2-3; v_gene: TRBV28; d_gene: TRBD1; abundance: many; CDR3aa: CASSPQTGNTDTQYF; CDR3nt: TGTGCCAGCAGTCCTCAGACAGGGAACACAGATACGCAGTATTTT
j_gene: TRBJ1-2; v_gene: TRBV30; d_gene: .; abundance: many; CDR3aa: CAWSRQQYGYTF; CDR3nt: TGTGCCTGGAGCCGACAGCAGTATGGCTACACCTTC
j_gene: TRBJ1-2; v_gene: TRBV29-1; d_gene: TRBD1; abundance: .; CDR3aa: CSVDLVGTGTPQRGFYGYTF; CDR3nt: TGCAGCGTTGATCTCGTTGGGACAGGGACACCTCAGAGGGGGTTCTATGGCTACACCTTC
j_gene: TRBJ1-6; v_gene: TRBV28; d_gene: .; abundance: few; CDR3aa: CASSRHFGVTRPYNSPLHF; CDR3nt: TGCGCCAGCAGCCGCCATTTCGGAGTCACTAGACCCTATAATTCACCCCTCCACTTT
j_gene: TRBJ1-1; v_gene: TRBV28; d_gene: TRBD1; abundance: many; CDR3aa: CASKEGTTGGVSLNTEAFF; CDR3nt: TGTGCCAGCAAAGAGGGAACGACAGGGGGAGTCTCCCTGAACACTGAAGCTTTCTTT
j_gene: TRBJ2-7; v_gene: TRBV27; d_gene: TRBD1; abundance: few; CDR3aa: CASRIQGRPTLQQYF; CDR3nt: TGTGCCAGCAGAATACAGGGGCGTCCTACCTTACAGCAGTACTTC
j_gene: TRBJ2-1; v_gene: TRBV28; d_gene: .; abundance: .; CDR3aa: CASRGGLYANEQFF; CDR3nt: TGTGCCAGCAGGGGCGGGCTTTACGCCAATGAGCAGTTCTTC
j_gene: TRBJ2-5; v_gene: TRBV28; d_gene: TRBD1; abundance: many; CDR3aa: CASSLSGGVETQYF; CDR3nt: TGTGCCAGCAGTCTCTCAGGGGGCGTAGAGACCCAGTACTTC
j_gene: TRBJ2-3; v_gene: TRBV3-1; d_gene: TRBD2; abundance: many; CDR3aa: CASSQEVPSGGASDTQYF; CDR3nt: TGTGCCAGCAGCCAAGAAGTCCCTAGCGGGGGGGCCTCAGATACGCAGTATTTT
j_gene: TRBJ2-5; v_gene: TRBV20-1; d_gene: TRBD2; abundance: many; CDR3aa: CSARDAGDDLETQYF; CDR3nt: TGCAGTGCTAGAGATGCGGGGGACGATTTAGAGACCCAGTACTTC
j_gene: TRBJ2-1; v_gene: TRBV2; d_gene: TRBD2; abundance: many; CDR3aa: CASSWEGLAGAHEQFF; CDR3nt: TGTGCCAGCAGTTGGGAGGGACTAGCGGGAGCGCATGAGCAGTTCTTC
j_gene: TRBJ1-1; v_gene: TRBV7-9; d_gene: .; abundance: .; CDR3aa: CASSLRQRNTEAFF; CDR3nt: TGTGCCAGCAGCTTACGACAGAGAAACACTGAAGCTTTCTTT
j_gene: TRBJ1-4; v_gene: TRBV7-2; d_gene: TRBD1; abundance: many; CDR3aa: CASSQTGASTNEKLFF; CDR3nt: TGTGCCAGCAGTCAGACAGGGGCTTCAACTAATGAAAAACTGTTTTTT
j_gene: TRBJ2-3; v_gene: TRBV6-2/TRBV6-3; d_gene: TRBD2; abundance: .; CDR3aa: CASSYVLAGSTDTQYF; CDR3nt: TGTGCCAGCAGTTACGTACTAGCGGGAAGCACAGATACGCAGTATTTT
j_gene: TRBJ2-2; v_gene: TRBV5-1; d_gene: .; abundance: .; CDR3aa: CAGSLSFGLGGNTGELFF; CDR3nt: TGCGCCGGCAGCTTGTCGTTCGGTTTAGGGGGGAACACCGGGGAGCTGTTTTTT
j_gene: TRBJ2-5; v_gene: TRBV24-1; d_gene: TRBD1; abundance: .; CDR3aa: CATSDVGQGRETQYF; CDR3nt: TGTGCCACCAGTGATGTCGGACAGGGTCGGGAGACCCAGTACTTC
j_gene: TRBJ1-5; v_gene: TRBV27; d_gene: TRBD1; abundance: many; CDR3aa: CASRHVIRGGLGQPQHF; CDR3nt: TGTGCCAGCAGGCACGTCATCAGGGGGGGGCTTGGTCAGCCCCAGCATTTT
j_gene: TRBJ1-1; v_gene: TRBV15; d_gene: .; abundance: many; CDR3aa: CATSRGRNTEAFF; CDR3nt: TGTGCCACCAGCAGAGGAAGAAACACTGAAGCTTTCTTT
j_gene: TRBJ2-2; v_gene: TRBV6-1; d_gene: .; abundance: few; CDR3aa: CASSDMFRTNTGELFF; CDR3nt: TGTGCCAGCAGTGATATGTTCAGGACTAACACCGGGGAGCTGTTTTTT
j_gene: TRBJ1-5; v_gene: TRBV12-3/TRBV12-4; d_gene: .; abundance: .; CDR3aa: CASSLWGESNQPQHF; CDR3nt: TGTGCCAGCAGCTTATGGGGGGAAAGCAATCAGCCCCAGCATTTT
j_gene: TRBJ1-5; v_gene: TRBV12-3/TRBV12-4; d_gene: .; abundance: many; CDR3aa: CASRGSGWVGNQPQHF; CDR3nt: TGTGCCAGCAGGGGATCAGGGTGGGTCGGCAATCAGCCCCAGCATTTT
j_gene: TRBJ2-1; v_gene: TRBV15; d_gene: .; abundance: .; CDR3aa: CATSTLERDLPIIYNEQFF; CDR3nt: TGTGCCACCAGCACCCTTGAACGGGACCTTCCCATAATTTACAATGAGCAGTTCTTC
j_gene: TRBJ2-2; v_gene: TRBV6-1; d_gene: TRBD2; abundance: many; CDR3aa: CASSNRDYNTGELFF; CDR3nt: TGTGCCAGCAGCAACCGGGACTATAACACCGGGGAGCTGTTTTTT
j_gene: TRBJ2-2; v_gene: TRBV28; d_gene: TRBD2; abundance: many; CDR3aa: CASSSRTSGVSGELFF; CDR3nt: TGTGCCAGCAGTTCCCGGACTAGCGGGGTCTCAGGGGAGCTGTTTTTT
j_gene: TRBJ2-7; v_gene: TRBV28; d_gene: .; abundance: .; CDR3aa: CASSLSADSGFEQYF; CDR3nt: TGTGCCAGCAGTTTATCCGCGGACTCCGGGTTCGAGCAGTACTTC
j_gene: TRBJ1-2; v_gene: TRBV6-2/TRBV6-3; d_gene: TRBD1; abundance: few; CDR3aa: CTSSHLRTGEGYGYTF; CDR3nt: TGTACCAGCAGTCATCTCCGGACAGGGGAGGGCTATGGCTACACCTTC